This TCR beta chain is drawn from a study of blood T cell repertoires in COVID-19. Profiled with immunoSEQ multiplex PCR; TCRdb holds only in-frame clones, not every one. In the table there are 250,000 to 400,000 clones, 87% of which are singletons. The CDR3 totals 14 residues. Germline CDR1 is WNHNN and CDR2 is SYGVQD (reference sequence). V lost 2 bases, J lost 4 bases, and 5 bases stayed unmatched. All enrollees were roughly 18 to 89 years old and from 20 to 25 US areas. Symptom resolution, clearance, or two negative PCRs marked the recovered donors of Cohort 3. Only a few counts were recorded for this clone.

The sequence derives from a woman in her 30s who had recovered from COVID-19. Material: PBMCs or T cells enriched from blood (not recorded which). This chain connects TRBV10-1 to TRBJ2-7; TRBD1 agrees at 7 bases. DNA for the CDR3: TGCGCCAGCAGTGAGGGACAGGTGGATTACGAGCAGTACTTC. This translates into CASSEGQVDYEQYF.